The 18 T cell receptor beta chains in this list originate from one sample, sequenced in a study of T-cell reconstitution after alpha-beta-depleted transplantation in children. It was with unique molecular identifiers that the TCRbeta library was prepared. TCRdb re-derived calls from the PCR reads in MiXCR, one entry per CDR3 protein. The repertoire includes a few hundred thousand distinct CDR3 sequences, roughly a quarter of them detected once, and about a third sits in the top ten. The starting material was PBMCs, obtained before TCRalphabeta/CD19-depleted stem cell transplant. All receptors derive from a boy less than two years old with Wiskott-Aldrich syndrome, due to receive a stem cell transplant.

This clonotype was recorded a few times. This rearrangement joins TRBV9 to TRBJ2-3; possibly TRBD1 or TRBD2 for D (5 bases each). This CDR3 has 15 amino acids. The V end lost 0 bases, the J end lost 1 base, and 9 bases lay between the germline ends. Germline V gene lookup returns CDR1 SGDLS and CDR2 YYNGEE. The CDR3 spells CASSVEGSRTDTQYF. CDR3 bases: TGTGCCAGCAGCGTAGAGGGGAGCCGCACAGATACGCAGTATTTT.

The V call is TRBV19, the J call TRBJ2-1, with a weak D call TRBD2 (5 bases). The CDR3 runs to 13 residues. Germline V gene data show CDR1 as LNHDA and CDR2 as SQIVND (reference sequence). V lost 3 bases and J 8 bases, leaving 11 bases between the germline ends. The CDR3 loop is CASSMVRGYEQFF. CDR3 nucleotides: TGTGCCAGTAGTATGGTCCGGGGATATGAGCAGTTCTTC.

The rearrangement uses TRBV20-1 and TRBJ2-5; tentatively, D is TRBD1 or TRBD2 (5 bases each). Germline V CDR1 and CDR2: DFQATT, SNEGSKA (reference sequence). V was clipped by 8 bases and J by 5 bases, with 15 bases between them. This CDR3 contains 12 residues. Here the CDR3 reads CSSPRGGETQYF. In DNA, the CDR3 is TGCAGTAGTCCCCGGGGCGGGGAGACCCAGTACTTC.

The V call is TRBV2, the J call TRBJ2-4, with D unclear. The length of the CDR3 is 19 residues. Germline values: CDR1 SNHLY, CDR2 FYNNEI. V was shortened by 3 bases and J by 0 bases, with 21 bases between the two germline ends. CDR3 protein: CASSDRIGSNPRAKNIQYF. The CDR3 bases are TGTGCCAGCAGTGATCGGATAGGGTCCAACCCCCGAGCCAAAAACATTCAGTACTTC.

This clonotype has just a few counts. The V gene is TRBV6-2 or TRBV6-3, the J gene TRBJ2-1, with no clear D. The CDR3 has 12 residues. CDR1 and CDR2 from the germline V gene are MNHEY and SVGEGT. Trimming removed 6 bases from V and 10 bases from J, with 13 bases in between. CDR3 sequence (DNA): TGTGCCAGCAGCCGCGCCCTGGGGGAGCAGTTCTTC. Translating it yields CASSRALGEQFF.

The chain recombines TRBV5-1 with TRBJ2-1, with 8 nucleotides matching TRBD2. J gave up 4 bases and V 0 bases, and 6 bases lay outside the gene matches. This CDR3 has 16 residues. CDR1 is SGHRS, CDR2 YFSETQ, per germline. The CDR3 region has the DNA TGCGCCAGCAGCTTGGTCCCGCGGGAGGCATACAATGAGCAGTTCTTC. This translates into CASSLVPREAYNEQFF.

The J gene is TRBJ1-1, the V gene TRBV20-1, with a weak D call TRBD1 (6 bases). CDR1 is DFQATT, CDR2 SNEGSKA, per germline (reference sequence). This CDR3 is built from 12 residues. V dropped 1 base and J dropped 11 bases, with 14 bases sitting between them. The CDR3 region has the DNA TGCAGTGCTAGAGTTCCTCAGGGGCTGGCTTTCTTT. This translates into CSARVPQGLAFF.

The rearrangement uses TRBV28 and TRBJ2-7; D is ambiguous. V was pared by 7 bases and J by 3 bases, with 22 bases between. The CDR3 runs to 16 residues. Germline V lookup: CDR1 MDHEN, CDR2 SYDVKM. The CDR3 DNA sequence: TGTGCCAGCACCCCCGCTGGAGAAGGGTTTAACTACGAGCAGTACTTC. It is translated as CASTPAGEGFNYEQYF.

The sample holds many counts of this clonotype. The V call is TRBV3-1, the J call TRBJ2-7; 13 bases align to TRBD2. Trimming took 7 bases from V and 3 from J; bases not matched to a gene: 3. The CDR3 length is 14 residues. The germline gives CDR1 LGHDT, CDR2 YNNKEL (reference sequence). CDR3 loop: CASTRTSGSYEQYF. The CDR3, as DNA: TGTGCCAGCACCCGGACTAGCGGGAGCTACGAGCAGTACTTC.

The chain recombines TRBV7-6 with TRBJ2-7; D is unclear. Looked up from germline, CDR1 is SGHVS and CDR2 is FNYEAQ. Trimming took 0 bases from V and 4 from J, leaving 7 bases between them. The CDR3 length is 13 residues. The CDR3 sequence is CASSLAQQYEQYF. The CDR3 nucleotides read TGTGCCAGCAGCTTAGCACAGCAGTACGAGCAGTACTTC.

The rearrangement links TRBV5-6 to TRBJ2-2, with 10 bases lining up with TRBD1. The CDR3 has 15 residues. V lost 3 bases, J lost 7 bases, and 6 bases stayed unmatched. Per germline, CDR1 SGHDT and CDR2 YYEEEE. CDR3 region: CASSWTGGNLGELFF. The DNA of the CDR3 is TGTGCCAGCAGCTGGACAGGGGGGAATCTCGGGGAGCTGTTTTTT.

The chain couples TRBV3-1 to TRBJ2-5; D is perhaps TRBD2 (7 bases). This CDR3 has 14 amino acids. Trimming left V 5 bases short and J 4 bases short, with 14 bases between. In germline, CDR1 is LGHDT, CDR2 YNNKEL (reference sequence). The CDR3, as DNA: TGTGCCAGCAGCTCCAGGGGCGGGAGAGAGACCCAGTACTTC. Amino acids: CASSSRGGRETQYF.

This clonotype was observed a handful of times. V gene TRBV15 combines with J gene TRBJ1-3; D perhaps matches TRBD1 (5 bases). CDR3 size: 17 residues. The V gene lost 0 bases and the J gene lost 0 bases, with 12 bases spanning the gap. CDR1 LNHNV and CDR2 YYDKDF come from the germline V gene (reference sequence). In nucleotides, the CDR3 is TGTGCCACCAGCAGAGAATCCCGCGGGGGCTCTGGAAACACCATATATTTT. It codes for CATSRESRGGSGNTIYF.

The chain employs TRBV7-3 and TRBJ1-6; TRBD1 matches 7 bases. The trim removed 4 bases at V and 10 bases at J, leaving 10 bases unmatched. This CDR3 spans 15 amino acids. Looked up from germline, CDR1 is SGHTA and CDR2 is FQGTGA. Here the CDR3 reads CASSSTRGTASPLHF. CDR3 bases: TGTGCCAGCAGCTCAACAAGGGGGACAGCCTCACCCCTCCACTTT.

Many counts were recorded for this clonotype. CDR3 DNA sequence: TGTGCCAGCAGAGGGCCAGGGAACACTGAAGCTTTCTTT. Encoded protein: CASRGPGNTEAFF. The rearrangement joins TRBV6-5 to TRBJ1-1; D ambiguous. V gave up 6 bases and J gave up 1 base, with 9 bases separating them. The germline gives CDR1 MNHEY, CDR2 SVGAGI. The CDR3 covers 13 residues.

V and J are TRBV7-6 and TRBJ2-7, with 11 bases fitting TRBD2. The CDR3 is 16 residues long. CDR1 is SGHVS and CDR2 is FNYEAQ in the germline V gene. Trimming cost V 0 bases and J 5 bases; bases outside gene matches: 6. CDR3 residues: CASSLASSTSGNEQYF. CDR3 sequence (DNA): TGTGCCAGCAGCTTAGCGTCCTCGACTAGCGGGAACGAGCAGTACTTC. The entire variable domain, with the rest obtained from reference TRBV7-6 and TRBJ2-7, is as follows: GAGVSQSPRYKVTKRGQDVALRCDPISGHVSLYWYRQALGQGPEFLTYFNYEAQQDKSGLPNDRFSAERPEGSISTLTIQRTEQRDSAMYRCASSLASSTSGNEQYFGPGTRLTVT.

This chain joins TRBV20-1 and TRBJ2-3, with unresolved D. Per the germline V gene, CDR1 is DFQATT and CDR2 is SNEGSKA (reference sequence). Trimming took off 3 bases at V and 0 bases at J, with 13 bases between the two ends. The CDR3 is made up of 15 amino acids. As DNA, the CDR3 is TGCAGTGCTAGCCCCTCTCAGACTAGCACAGATACGCAGTATTTT. Its translation is CSASPSQTSTDTQYF.

In its sample, this clonotype was seen a few times. The rearrangement links TRBV4-2 to TRBJ2-7; 11 nucleotides match TRBD1. CDR1 is LGHNA and CDR2 is YNFKEQ in the germline V gene. Trimming at V came to 3 bases and at J to 5 bases, leaving 6 bases not matched to a gene. This CDR3 is 15 amino acids long. The CDR3 loop is CASSHQQGQGDEQYF. The CDR3, as DNA: TGTGCCAGCAGCCACCAGCAGGGACAGGGGGACGAGCAGTACTTC.